Presented here are 26 T cell receptor beta chains from one specimen sequenced in a study of T cells expressing NK-cell markers. For each CDR3 protein, TCRdb gives one entry from its re-call of the 5' RACE reads, without DNA. Recorded for this sample: fewer than 300,000 distinct CDR3 sequences. Sequencing used blood T cells: a sorted CD56 or NKG2C T cell subset, CD4+ or CD8+ T cells, or bulk PBMC T cells (not recorded which). Receptors originate from a woman aged 18 to 75 in good health.

The gene calls are TRBV2 and TRBJ1-5; the D call from TCRdb, TRBD1, cannot be confirmed without DNA. The CDR3 length is 14 residues. CDR1 is SNHLY, CDR2 FYNNEI, per germline. CDR3 amino acids: CASSSGQGDQPQHF.

This chain connects TRBV29-1 to TRBJ2-1; lacking DNA, the TRBD2 call made by TCRdb goes unchecked. Per germline, CDR1 SQVTM and CDR2 ANQGSEA. The CDR3 has 14 amino acids. Here the CDR3 reads CSVVGLANYNEQFF.

The chain has TRBV20-1 and TRBJ2-7. The CDR3 consists of 11 residues. Germline V CDR1 and CDR2: DFQATT, SNEGSKA (reference sequence). The CDR3 loop reads CSVPSSYEQYF.

The chain has TRBV5-1 and TRBJ2-6; TCRdb outputs TRBD2, but without DNA this stays unchecked. CDR3 length equals 15 residues. Germline V gives CDR1 SGHRS, CDR2 YFSETQ. Here the CDR3 reads CASSSSGSGANVLTF.

The gene calls are TRBV18 and TRBJ1-5; TCRdb names TRBD1, which stays unverified in the absence of DNA. Germline loops: CDR1 KGHSH, CDR2 LQKENI. CDR3 size: 14 residues. The CDR3 loop is CASSNRDGDQPQHF.

The rearrangement uses TRBV7-2 and TRBJ2-3. The CDR3 is made up of 12 amino acids. Germline values: CDR1 SGHTA, CDR2 FQGNSA. The CDR3 reads CASSLSVDTQYF.

The chain combines TRBV29-1 with TRBJ2-1. Germline V gene data show CDR1 as SQVTM and CDR2 as ANQGSEA. The CDR3 totals 13 residues. The CDR3 region is CSVEDTRWNEQFF.

This sequence joins TRBV30 and TRBJ2-1; no DNA is available, so the TRBD1 call from TCRdb remains unchecked. The CDR3 contains 12 residues. Germline CDR1 is GTSNPN and CDR2 is SVGIG (reference sequence). CDR3 residues: CAWGRVYNEQFF. The whole variable domain, remainder taken from reference TRBV30 and TRBJ2-1, is SQTIHQWPATLVQPVGSPLSLECTVEGTSNPNLYWYRQAAGRGLQLLFYSVGIGQISSEVPQNLSASRPQDRQFILSSKKLLLSDSGFYLCAWGRVYNEQFFGPGTRLTVL.

The chain carries TRBV28 and TRBJ2-7; TCRdb returns TRBD2, unconfirmable since there is no DNA. The CDR3 extends over 14 amino acids. CDR1 is MDHEN, CDR2 SYDVKM, per germline. The CDR3 loop reads CASIGLAGSYEQYF. The complete variable domain, with remaining parts taken from reference TRBV28 and TRBJ2-7, reads DVKVTQSSRYLVKRTGEKVFLECVQDMDHENMFWYRQDPGLGLRLIYFSYDVKMKEKGDIPEGYSVSREKKERFSLILESASTNQTSMYLCASIGLAGSYEQYFGPGTRLTVT.

CDR3 sequence reads: CASSLVGGNREKLFF. The rearrangement joins TRBV7-2 to TRBJ1-4; checking the TCRdb D call of TRBD1 is not possible without DNA. This CDR3 is 15 amino acids long. From germline, CDR1 is SGHTA and CDR2 FQGNSA.

This sequence joins TRBV9 and TRBJ2-3; TCRdb returns TRBD1, unconfirmable since there is no DNA. CDR3 size: 16 residues. CDR1 is SGDLS and CDR2 is YYNGEE in the germline V gene. The chain's CDR3 is CASSVGPLGGTDTQYF.

The chain joins TRBV20-1 to TRBJ1-4. The CDR3 is made up of 16 amino acids. Per germline, CDR1 DFQATT and CDR2 SNEGSKA (reference sequence). CDR3 protein: CSATKTTGSTNEKLFF.

This rearrangement joins TRBV5-1 to TRBJ2-7. The CDR3 is 14 residues long. From germline, CDR1 is SGHRS and CDR2 YFSETQ. CDR3 amino acids: CASSLESGPYEQYF.

The chain uses TRBV12-3 or TRBV12-4 and TRBJ2-7; TCRdb's D call of TRBD2 is untestable without DNA. The length of the CDR3 is 13 residues. The CDR3: CASMDREAYEQYF.

This chain connects TRBV20-1 to TRBJ2-5. The CDR3 is 14 amino acids. Per the germline V gene, CDR1 is DFQATT and CDR2 is SNEGSKA (reference sequence). CDR3 amino acids: CSARDPSYQETQYF.

This chain connects TRBV6-2 or TRBV6-3 to TRBJ2-1; the D call from TCRdb, TRBD2, cannot be confirmed without DNA. CDR1 MNHEY and CDR2 SVGEGT come from the germline V gene. The CDR3 length is 15 residues. The CDR3 here is CASRTKGLGKNEQFF.

This rearrangement joins TRBV6-5 to TRBJ2-7; the TCRdb D gene call, TRBD1, has no DNA to confirm it. Germline V gene data show CDR1 as MNHEY and CDR2 as SVGAGI. CDR3 size: 15 residues. The CDR3 here is CASSYQTGGAYEQYF.

CDR3 region: CASSLASLYYWGTQYF. The chain combines TRBV7-9 with TRBJ2-3. This CDR3 is built from 16 residues. Per the germline V gene, CDR1 is SEHNR and CDR2 is FQNEAQ (reference sequence).

The chain joins TRBV12-3 or TRBV12-4 to TRBJ2-3; no DNA is available, so the TRBD2 call from TCRdb remains unchecked. This CDR3 has 13 residues. The chain's CDR3 is CASRPSRTDTQYF.

The CDR3 here is CATLTNEKLFF. The genes are TRBV6-1 and TRBJ1-4. This CDR3 has 11 amino acids. In germline, CDR1 is MNHNS, CDR2 SASEGT.

CDR3 sequence: CASSYSIGGVTNTGELFF. V is TRBV6-5 and J is TRBJ2-2; with no DNA, the TCRdb D assignment of TRBD2 cannot be verified. The CDR3 length is 18 residues. Germline lookup yields CDR1 MNHEY and CDR2 SVGAGI.

This CDR3 reads CASSRHYGYTF. V usage is TRBV12-3 or TRBV12-4 and J usage is TRBJ1-2. The CDR3 extends over 11 amino acids.

J is TRBJ1-1 and V is TRBV4-3; TCRdb's D call, TRBD1, is unchecked because there is no DNA. CDR1 and CDR2 from the germline V gene are LGHNA and YSLEER. The CDR3 spans 15 residues. The CDR3 loop is CASSQAPGPSIEAFF.

The genes are TRBV7-3 and TRBJ2-3; TCRdb returns TRBD2, unconfirmable since there is no DNA. Germline loops: CDR1 SGHTA, CDR2 FQGTGA. The CDR3 has 16 amino acids. The CDR3 here is CASSQQAGGATDTQYF.

The chain combines TRBV2 with TRBJ2-1; the D call of TRBD1 rests on TCRdb alone, since no DNA is present to check it. CDR3 length: 14 amino acids. Germline V gene lookup returns CDR1 SNHLY and CDR2 FYNNEI. The CDR3 here is CASTYTGLGNEQFF.

The V and J genes are TRBV6-1 and TRBJ2-7; TCRdb names TRBD1, which stays unverified in the absence of DNA. In germline, CDR1 is MNHNS, CDR2 SASEGT. The CDR3 loop spans 14 amino acids. The CDR3 spells CASSRRDRGGEQYF.